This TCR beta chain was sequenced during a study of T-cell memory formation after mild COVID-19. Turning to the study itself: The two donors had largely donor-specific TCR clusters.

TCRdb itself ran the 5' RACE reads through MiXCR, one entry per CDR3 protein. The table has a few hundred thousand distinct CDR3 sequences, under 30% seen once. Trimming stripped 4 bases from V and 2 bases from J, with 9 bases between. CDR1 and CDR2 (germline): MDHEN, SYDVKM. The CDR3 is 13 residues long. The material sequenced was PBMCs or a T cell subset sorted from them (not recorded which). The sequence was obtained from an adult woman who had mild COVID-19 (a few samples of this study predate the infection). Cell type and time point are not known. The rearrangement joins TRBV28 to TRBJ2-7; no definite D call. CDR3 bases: TGTGCCAGCAGTTGGCACGGAACCTACGAGCAGTACTTC. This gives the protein CASSWHGTYEQYF. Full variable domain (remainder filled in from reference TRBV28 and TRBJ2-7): DVKVTQSSRYLVKRTGEKVFLECVQDMDHENMFWYRQDPGLGLRLIYFSYDVKMKEKGDIPEGYSVSREKKERFSLILESASTNQTSMYLCASSWHGTYEQYFGPGTRLTVT.